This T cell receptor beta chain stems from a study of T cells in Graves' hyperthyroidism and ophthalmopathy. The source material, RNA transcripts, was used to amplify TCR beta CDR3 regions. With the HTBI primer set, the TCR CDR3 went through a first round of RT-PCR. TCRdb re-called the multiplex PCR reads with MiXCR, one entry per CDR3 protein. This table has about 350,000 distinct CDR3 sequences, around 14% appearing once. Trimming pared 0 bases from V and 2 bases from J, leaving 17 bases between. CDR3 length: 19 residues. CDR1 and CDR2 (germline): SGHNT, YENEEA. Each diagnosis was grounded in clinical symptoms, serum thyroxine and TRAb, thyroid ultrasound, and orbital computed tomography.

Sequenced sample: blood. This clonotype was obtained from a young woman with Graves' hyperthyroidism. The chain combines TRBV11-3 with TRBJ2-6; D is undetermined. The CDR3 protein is CASSLEEDHYYPGANVLTF. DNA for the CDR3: TGTGCCAGCAGCTTAGAGGAAGACCACTATTATCCTGGGGCCAACGTCCTGACTTTC.